The 27 T cell receptor beta chains below come from one sample, sequenced in a study of lymphopenia after photon versus proton radiotherapy. Clones were read by immunoSEQ multiplex PCR, and TCRdb kept only the in-frame ones, dropping some. The sample records approximately 170,000 clones, around 85% being singletons. Source: peripheral blood, taken from a patient treated with photon-based radiotherapy. Receptor source: a man aged 45-60 years with gastric cancer.

This CDR3 is CASSFIQGQGRDIQYF. CDR3 DNA sequence: TGTGCCAGCAGCTTCATCCAGGGACAGGGTAGAGACATTCAGTACTTC. V and J are TRBV5-4 and TRBJ2-4, with 9 nucleotides matching TRBD1. This CDR3 is built from 16 residues. Germline V lookup: CDR1 SGHNT, CDR2 YYREEE (reference sequence). Trimming at V came to 2 bases and at J to 8 bases, leaving 11 bases not matched to a gene.

The chain couples TRBV5-4 to TRBJ2-3, with TRBD1 matching 8 bases. The CDR3 spans 17 residues. The trim removed 0 bases at V and 10 bases at J, leaving 16 bases unmatched. Per germline, CDR1 SGHNT and CDR2 YYREEE (reference sequence). The CDR3 region is CASSLAEDRAYQAAQYF. For the CDR3, the DNA is TGTGCCAGCAGCTTGGCTGAGGACAGGGCATATCAGGCGGCGCAGTATTTT. Using reference TRBV5-4 and TRBJ2-3 for the parts outside the CDR3, the full variable domain is ETGVTQSPTHLIKTRGQQVTLRCSSQSGHNTVSWYQQALGQGPQFIFQYYREEENGRGNFPPRFSGLQFPNYSSELNVNALELDDSALYLCASSLAEDRAYQAAQYFGPGTRLTVL.

V is TRBV2 and J is TRBJ1-4; the match to TRBD1 covers 9 bases. Germline V lookup: CDR1 SNHLY, CDR2 FYNNEI. V was pared by 5 bases and J by 0 bases, with 4 bases of the junction left unmatched. The CDR3 spans 16 residues. This CDR3 reads CASSRDRAATNEKLFF. CDR3 coding DNA: TGTGCCAGCAGTCGGGACAGGGCCGCAACTAATGAAAAACTGTTTTTT.

The chain combines TRBV9 with TRBJ2-7, with D possibly called TRBD1 or TRBD2 (5 bases each). Germline values: CDR1 SGDLS, CDR2 YYNGEE. With 0 bases removed from V and 3 bases from J, the gap between germline ends came to 13 bases. The CDR3 is made up of 15 amino acids. CDR3 in amino acids: CASSVDGGSIYEQYF. CDR3 sequence (DNA): TGTGCCAGCAGCGTAGATGGGGGATCAATCTACGAGCAGTACTTC.

V is TRBV6-6 and J is TRBJ1-4; D gene unclear. Germline CDR1 and CDR2: MNHNY and SVGAGI (reference sequence). V lost 2 bases, J lost 1 base, and 8 bases lay in between. There are 15 residues in the CDR3. The CDR3 loop reads CASSYPGGTNEKLFF. The CDR3 bases are TGTGCCAGCAGTTACCCCGGAGGAACTAATGAAAAACTGTTTTTT.

This sequence joins TRBV19 and TRBJ2-5; 10 bases fit TRBD1. The CDR3 loop spans 17 amino acids. After removal of 0 bases from V and 2 bases from J, the junction contained 6 bases not matched to a gene. The germline CDR1 and CDR2 sequences are LNHDA and SQIVND (reference sequence). The CDR3 DNA follows: TGTGCCAGTAGTATAGAAGAGACAGGGGGCCTTCAAGAGACCCAGTACTTC. Protein sequence: CASSIEETGGLQETQYF.

The rearrangement uses TRBV4-1 and TRBJ2-1, with TRBD2 matching over 13 bases. This CDR3 comprises 15 residues. Germline V gene sequence: CDR1 MGHRA, CDR2 YSYEKL. The junction had 3 bases not matched to a gene; V was cut back by 4 bases and J by 6 bases. The CDR3 sequence is CASSPLAGGVNEQFF. CDR3 nucleotide sequence: TGCGCCAGCAGCCCACTAGCGGGAGGGGTCAATGAGCAGTTCTTC.

This clone was picked up one time. This chain links TRBV5-1 with TRBJ2-2; D unresolved. V was shortened by 1 base and J by 2 bases, with 12 bases between the two germline ends. Germline loops: CDR1 SGHRS, CDR2 YFSETQ. This CDR3 comprises 16 residues. The CDR3 is CASSLLPDPNTGELFF. The DNA for the CDR3 is TGCGCCAGCAGCTTGCTCCCAGACCCTAACACCGGGGAGCTGTTTTTT. The variable domain in full, completed from reference TRBV5-1 and TRBJ2-2, reads KAGVTQTPRYLIKTRGQQVTLSCSPISGHRSVSWYQQTPGQGLQFLFEYFSETQRNKGNFPGRFSGRQFSNSRSEMNVSTLELGDSALYLCASSLLPDPNTGELFFGEGSRLTVL.

The V and J genes are TRBV7-9 and TRBJ2-5; tentative D call: TRBD2 (6 bases). This CDR3 comprises 19 residues. Per germline, CDR1 SEHNR and CDR2 FQNEAQ (reference sequence). Trimming pared 5 bases from V and 7 bases from J, leaving 32 bases between. Written as DNA, the CDR3 is TGTGCCAGCAGCCTTTCGGGACCCGCGGGAAACCGACAGATAGCGACCCAGTACTTC. Amino acids: CASSLSGPAGNRQIATQYF.

In this sample, this clone turned up once. The chain combines TRBV19 with TRBJ2-7; 11 positions match TRBD2. The CDR3 totals 15 residues. Germline V gene lookup returns CDR1 LNHDA and CDR2 SQIVND (reference sequence). The V and J ends lost 3 bases and 1 base, in that order; junction bases with no gene match: 2. The CDR3 sequence is CASSIGTSGSYEQYF. In DNA, the CDR3 is TGTGCCAGTAGTATCGGGACTAGCGGATCCTACGAGCAGTACTTC.

The genes are TRBV18 and TRBJ2-7; unclear D gene. Germline V gene data show CDR1 as KGHSH and CDR2 as LQKENI. V lost 5 bases to trimming and J lost 3 bases, with 8 bases between them. The length of the CDR3 is 12 residues. CDR3 sequence: CASSGGDYEQYF. CDR3 coding DNA: TGTGCCAGCTCAGGCGGAGACTACGAGCAGTACTTC.

In its sample, this clone was seen once. The rearrangement uses TRBV6-5 and TRBJ2-1; D is perhaps TRBD2 (6 bases). This CDR3 has 13 residues. Germline values: CDR1 MNHEY, CDR2 SVGAGI. Between the trimmed V and J ends, which lost 0 bases and 9 bases, there was a span of 9 bases. The DNA of the CDR3 is TGTGCCAGCAGTTACTCGTCGGGACTTGAGCAGTTCTTC. It codes for CASSYSSGLEQFF.

In DNA, the CDR3 is TGTGCCAGCAGCTCTATAATGAACACTGAAGCTTTCTTT. Its protein product is CASSSIMNTEAFF. V gene TRBV7-9 combines with J gene TRBJ1-1; D gene uncertain. CDR3 length: 13 amino acids. V was cut by 4 bases and J by 0 bases, with 6 bases left in between. Germline V gene lookup returns CDR1 SEHNR and CDR2 FQNEAQ (reference sequence).

The chain carries TRBV28 and TRBJ2-5; D not resolved. Germline V CDR1 and CDR2: MDHEN, SYDVKM. Trimming shortened V by 1 base and J by 3 bases, and 9 bases separated the two germline ends. The CDR3 runs to 14 residues. For the CDR3, the DNA is TGTGCCAGCAGTTTATCAGGTGGGGAAGAGACCCAGTACTTC. This encodes CASSLSGGEETQYF. Complete variable domain (other parts from reference TRBV28 and TRBJ2-5): DVKVTQSSRYLVKRTGEKVFLECVQDMDHENMFWYRQDPGLGLRLIYFSYDVKMKEKGDIPEGYSVSREKKERFSLILESASTNQTSMYLCASSLSGGEETQYFGPGTRLLVL.

The table lists this clone with a few counts. The rearrangement joins TRBV7-2 to TRBJ1-2, with 9 bases aligning to TRBD1. This CDR3 comprises 17 residues. Germline CDR1 SGHTA, CDR2 FQGNSA. Trimming cost V 1 base and J 4 bases; bases outside gene matches: 10. This chain's CDR3 is CASSLGPRGQGGYGYTF. The CDR3 DNA reads as TGTGCCAGCAGCTTAGGTCCCAGGGGACAGGGTGGCTATGGCTACACCTTC.

The chain links TRBV7-9 to TRBJ2-2; D gene unclear. Germline V lookup: CDR1 SEHNR, CDR2 FQNEAQ (reference sequence). The CDR3 consists of 15 residues. V was shortened by 5 bases and J by 6 bases, with 16 bases between the two germline ends. CDR3: CASSASGPRSGELFF. In nucleotides, the CDR3 is TGTGCCAGCAGCGCCTCGGGCCCTCGATCCGGGGAGCTGTTTTTT.

The rearrangement uses TRBV11-2 and TRBJ2-1; TRBD1 agrees at 9 bases. Trimming at V came to 5 bases and at J to 9 bases, leaving 8 bases not matched to a gene. The CDR3 loop spans 14 amino acids. CDR1 is SGHAT, CDR2 FQNNGV, per germline. The CDR3 sequence: CASSNRGLMGEQFF. In DNA form, the CDR3 reads TGTGCCAGCAGCAACAGGGGGCTGATGGGTGAGCAGTTCTTC.

The rearrangement uses TRBV5-1 and TRBJ2-5; perhaps TRBD2 as D (5 bases). The V gene's germline CDR1 is SGHRS and CDR2 YFSETQ. Trimming removed 0 bases from V and 3 bases from J, with 6 bases in between. The CDR3 covers 13 residues. The CDR3 sequence: CASSLAGKETQYF. CDR3 nucleotide sequence: TGCGCCAGCAGCTTGGCGGGGAAAGAGACCCAGTACTTC. The variable domain in full, completed from reference TRBV5-1 and TRBJ2-5, reads KAGVTQTPRYLIKTRGQQVTLSCSPISGHRSVSWYQQTPGQGLQFLFEYFSETQRNKGNFPGRFSGRQFSNSRSEMNVSTLELGDSALYLCASSLAGKETQYFGPGTRLLVL.

A note on this clone: The germline gene is not matched at one end of the junction; a read error may be the cause. The chain is built from TRBV5-1 and TRBJ2-7; 10 bases map to TRBD1. This CDR3 region has 15 residues. Germline CDR1 SGHRS, CDR2 YFSETQ. The CDR3 region has the DNA TGTGCCAGCAGCCCCGGGACAGGGGTGTCCTACGAGCAGTACTTC. It encodes CASSPGTGVSYEQYF.

Only one count was recorded for this clone. The rearrangement joins TRBV18 to TRBJ2-5; D is uncertain. With 4 bases removed from V and 2 bases from J, the gap between germline ends came to 8 bases. CDR3 length: 13 residues. CDR1 and CDR2 from the germline V gene are KGHSH and LQKENI. The DNA of the CDR3 is TGTGCCAGCTCACGATCTGAACAAGAGACCCAGTACTTC. Translation gives CASSRSEQETQYF. The complete variable domain, with remaining parts taken from reference TRBV18 and TRBJ2-5, reads NAGVMQNPRHLVRRRGQEARLRCSPMKGHSHVYWYRQLPEEGLKFMVYLQKENIIDESGMPKERFSAEFPKEGPSILRIQQVVRGDSAAYFCASSRSEQETQYFGPGTRLLVL.

The rearrangement joins TRBV5-4 to TRBJ1-4; 12 nucleotides align to TRBD1. The V gene end was trimmed by 4 bases and the J gene end by 7 bases; junction bases not matched to a gene: 8. The CDR3 has 16 amino acids. Germline loops: CDR1 SGHNT, CDR2 YYREEE (reference sequence). The CDR3 DNA follows: TGTGCCAGCAGCCCAGGGACAGGGGGCAGCGGTGAAAAACTGTTTTTT. Protein product: CASSPGTGGSGEKLFF.

This sequence joins TRBV27 and TRBJ1-2; D unresolved. The V and J ends lost 7 bases and 4 bases respectively, with 19 bases between them. The CDR3 has 15 residues. CDR1 is MNHEY, CDR2 SMNVEV, per germline (reference sequence). CDR3: CASTPDLLGGYGYTF. CDR3 sequence (DNA): TGTGCCAGCACCCCGGATCTTCTAGGCGGCTATGGCTACACCTTC.

This chain uses TRBV5-1 with TRBJ2-3, with 15 bases that match TRBD2. This CDR3 has 15 amino acids. Unmatched junction bases numbered 1, after V lost 3 bases and J lost 5 bases. Germline-derived CDR1 and CDR2 are SGHRS and YFSETQ. The CDR3 DNA follows: TGCGCCAGCAGCTCGGGACTAGCGGGAGGAGATACGCAGTATTTT. Translated, it gives CASSSGLAGGDTQYF.

The V gene is TRBV29-1, the J gene TRBJ2-2; maybe TRBD2 (6 bases). The V gene's germline CDR1 is SQVTM and CDR2 ANQGSEA. Trimming removed 7 bases from V and 0 bases from J, with 9 bases in between. The CDR3 runs 13 residues. The CDR3 loop reads CSGRGTNTGELFF. CDR3 DNA: TGCAGCGGGCGCGGGACGAACACCGGGGAGCTGTTTTTT.

This chain uses TRBV28 with TRBJ1-5; possible D gene TRBD1, 5 bases. The length of the CDR3 is 14 residues. CDR1 and CDR2 (germline): MDHEN, SYDVKM. With 3 bases removed from V and 4 bases from J, the gap between germline ends came to 10 bases. This chain's CDR3 is CASSLIGGNQPQHF. The CDR3 DNA sequence: TGTGCCAGCAGTTTGATTGGGGGGAATCAGCCCCAGCATTTT. The variable domain in full, completed from reference TRBV28 and TRBJ1-5, reads DVKVTQSSRYLVKRTGEKVFLECVQDMDHENMFWYRQDPGLGLRLIYFSYDVKMKEKGDIPEGYSVSREKKERFSLILESASTNQTSMYLCASSLIGGNQPQHFGDGTRLSIL.

The chain uses TRBV5-1 and TRBJ2-7; no clear D. Germline CDR1 and CDR2: SGHRS and YFSETQ. This CDR3 region has 13 residues. Trimming cost V 3 bases and J 6 bases, with 13 bases left between them. This chain's CDR3 is CASSSQTAFEQYF. The CDR3 DNA reads TGCGCCAGCAGCTCTCAGACGGCTTTCGAGCAGTACTTC.

The genes are TRBV7-2 and TRBJ2-1; 7 nucleotides line up with TRBD1. The CDR3 runs 18 residues. The V and J ends lost 3 bases and 0 bases, in that order; junction bases with no gene match: 11. From germline, CDR1 is SGHTA and CDR2 FQGNSA. The CDR3 region is CASSLGQKAVGSYNEQFF. CDR3 bases: TGTGCCAGCAGCTTGGGACAGAAAGCTGTAGGCTCCTACAATGAGCAGTTCTTC.